This is a list of T cell receptor beta chains from one sample in a study of T cells in Graves' hyperthyroidism and ophthalmopathy. TCRdb used MiXCR to reprocess the multiplex PCR reads, holding one entry per CDR3 protein. This table has about 580,000 distinct CDR3 sequences, around 46% appearing once. Sample: peripheral blood or thyroid tissue (not recorded which). The receptor set was obtained from a woman under 30 with Graves' hyperthyroidism. Each CDR3 is given with its conserved first and last residue. The D gene is left open where the match is weak. Some rows have no size entry. The others give once, few or many, or a class for an expanded clone.

TRBJ2-2	TRBV12-3/TRBV12-4	TRBD2	many	TGTGCCAGCCACCAAGGGAGGGTGGGCACCGGGGAGCTGTTTTTT	CASHQGRVGTGELFF
TRBJ1-2	TRBV29-1	.	.	TGCAGCGGGGGTGGGGGGGGAGGCTACACCTTC	CSGGGGGGYTF
TRBJ1-2	TRBV2	.	many	TGTGCCAGCAGTGAAGCAGGGGGCTATGGCTACACCTTC	CASSEAGGYGYTF
TRBJ1-1	TRBV4-1	.	many	TGCGCCAGCAGCCGCCCCGGACTAAAGAACACTGAAGCTTTCTTT	CASSRPGLKNTEAFF
TRBJ2-2	TRBV7-7	.	.	TGTGCTAGCAGCTTGACAATTACCGGGGAGCTGTTTTTT	CASSLTITGELFF
TRBJ2-7	TRBV5-4	TRBD1	many	TGTGCCAGCAGCAGCTACACCGGGACAGGGACCTACGAGCAGTACTTC	CASSSYTGTGTYEQYF
TRBJ2-2	TRBV20-1	.	many	TGCAGTGCTCGGGTGGGCGGACCGAACACCGGGGAGCTGTTTTTT	CSARVGGPNTGELFF
TRBJ2-5	TRBV3-1	.	many	TGTGCCAGCAGCCAAGTGGGACCTGGGGAGACCCAGTACTTC	CASSQVGPGETQYF
TRBJ2-7	TRBV2	TRBD1	many	TGTGCCAGCAAGCAGGACAGGGTATCCACGCAACCCTCCCTCGAGCAGTACTTC	CASKQDRVSTQPSLEQYF
TRBJ2-6	TRBV2	.	.	TGTGCCACCAGGCTACTTACTGAAGCTTTC	CATRLLTEAF
TRBJ1-1	TRBV5-1	TRBD1	.	TGCGCCAGCAGCTCGGGACAGGGGTTAGACACTGAAGCTTTCTTT	CASSSGQGLDTEAFF
TRBJ1-5	TRBV12-3/TRBV12-4	TRBD1	many	TGTGCCAGCAGTCTACAGGGGGGGAATCAGCCCCAGCATTTT	CASSLQGGNQPQHF
TRBJ1-6	TRBV4-3	.	few	TGCGCCAGCAGCCAAGAAGGGGCGGATTATAATTCACCCCTCCACTTT	CASSQEGADYNSPLHF
TRBJ2-7	TRBV10-3	TRBD1	many	TGTGCCATCAGTACGACAGGGATCATCTACGAGCAGTACTTC	CAISTTGIIYEQYF
TRBJ2-5	TRBV3-1	TRBD1	.	TGTGCCAGCAGCCAAGAAAGGACAGGGGCATGGGAGACCCAGTACTTC	CASSQERTGAWETQYF
TRBJ1-2	TRBV9	TRBD1	once	TGTGCCAGCAGCGTTGAGGGACAGCGAAACACAAACTATGGCTACACCTTC	CASSVEGQRNTNYGYTF
TRBJ2-2	TRBV10-3	TRBD2	many	TGTGCCATCAGTGAGTCTGGACTAGCGGAGATCACCGGGGAGCTGTTTTTT	CAISESGLAEITGELFF
TRBJ2-2	TRBV7-3	TRBD2	many	TGTGCCAGCAGCTTAACTGGGTCTAGCGGGAGTGCTTACGGGGAGCTGTTTTTT	CASSLTGSSGSAYGELFF
TRBJ2-5	TRBV12-3/TRBV12-4	.	many	TGTGCCAGCAAGGGGCGCAAGGAGACCCAGTACTTC	CASKGRKETQYF
TRBJ2-5	TRBV13	.	.	TGTGCCAGCAGCAGGGCCCTGGGGGAGACCCAGTACTTC	CASSRALGETQYF
TRBJ2-7	TRBV5-8	.	many	TGTGCCAGCAGCTTAGGGCTAGCAGCCAACGAGCAGTACTTC	CASSLGLAANEQYF
TRBJ2-7	TRBV20-1	TRBD2	many	TGCAGTGCTAGAGATCCACTAGCGGGAGGGCCCGAGCAGTACTTC	CSARDPLAGGPEQYF
TRBJ1-1	TRBV20-1	TRBD1	.	TGCAGTGCTAGACCCGGGACAGGGGGGACTGAAGCTTTCTTT	CSARPGTGGTEAFF
TRBJ2-5	TRBV11-2	TRBD2	.	TGTGCCAGCAGCTTAGGGGTGGGACTAGCGAAAGAGACCCAGTACTTC	CASSLGVGLAKETQYF
TRBJ2-7	TRBV29-1	.	.	TGCAGGCGGGACTTTAGCTCCTACGAGCAGTACTTC	CRRDFSSYEQYF
TRBJ2-7	TRBV30	.	.	TGTGCCTGGAGTGTAAGCGGGCGGGAGCAGTACTTC	CAWSVSGREQYF
TRBJ2-5	TRBV10-3	TRBD2	many	TGTGCCGTAGGACTAGCGGAAGGGGAGACCCAGTACTTC	CAVGLAEGETQYF
TRBJ2-7	TRBV11-2	.	.	TGTGCCAGCAGCTTTGAGGGTTCGGGATACGAGCAGTACTTC	CASSFEGSGYEQYF
TRBJ1-5	TRBV20-1	TRBD1	.	TGCAGTGCTAGCAAGAATTCCTACCGGGACAGGGGTAATCAGCCCCAGCATTTT	CSASKNSYRDRGNQPQHF
TRBJ1-2	TRBV2	.	.	TGTGCCAGCAGGGATTCGGGTGGTGGCTACACCTTC	CASRDSGGGYTF
TRBJ2-5	TRBV7-6	.	many	TGTGCCAGCAGACCTCCTATTGGCCATCAAGAGACCCAGTACTTC	CASRPPIGHQETQYF
TRBJ1-1	TRBV7-2	TRBD1	many	TGTGCCAGCAGCCCAAGACAGGGTTTAGGCACTGAAGCTTTCTTT	CASSPRQGLGTEAFF
TRBJ1-5	TRBV6-1	.	many	TGTGCCAGCAGCAACCTAGACAGACATCAGCCCCAGCATTTT	CASSNLDRHQPQHF
TRBJ2-5	TRBV29-1	.	many	TGCAGCCCGTTCGGACAACAAGAGACCCAGTACTTC	CSPFGQQETQYF
TRBJ2-7	TRBV10-3	TRBD1	.	TGTGCCATCAGTGCGGGACAGGGGTACGAGCAGTACTTC	CAISAGQGYEQYF
TRBJ2-7	TRBV29-1	.	.	TGCAGCGTTGAAGAGCACAGCTACAATGAGCAGTACTTC	CSVEEHSYNEQYF
TRBJ2-3	TRBV7-9	.	few	TGTGCCATACCATCAAGGGGAGGACTATTCTACCCTACAGATACGCAGTATTTT	CAIPSRGGLFYPTDTQYF
TRBJ1-1	TRBV11-2	.	.	TGTGCCAGCAGCTTCCTGGGCAGCAAGAACACTGAAGCTTTCTTT	CASSFLGSKNTEAFF
TRBJ1-2	TRBV20-1	.	.	TGCAGTGCTCACGACGGGGAAGTGGGCTACACCTTC	CSAHDGEVGYTF
TRBJ2-7	TRBV2	.	.	TGTGCCAGCAGTGAAACAGGGAACTCGCACACCGGGGAGCAGTACTTC	CASSETGNSHTGEQYF
TRBJ2-5	TRBV10-3	.	.	TGTGCCATCAGGGCGGCCAACCGAGAGACCCAGTACTTC	CAIRAANRETQYF
TRBJ2-3	TRBV6-1	TRBD2	.	TGTGCCAGCAGTGAATTAAGCGGGAGGACTGCCACAGATACGCAGTATTTT	CASSELSGRTATDTQYF
TRBJ2-6	TRBV18	.	few	TGTGCCAGCTCACCACCGTTCCCAACACCTGGGGCCAACGTCCTGACTTTC	CASSPPFPTPGANVLTF
TRBJ2-3	TRBV7-9	TRBD1	.	TGTGCCAGCAGCCCACGGACAGGGCTATCGGATACGCAGTATTTT	CASSPRTGLSDTQYF
TRBJ1-1	TRBV30	.	.	TGTGCCTGGAACCCTGCTTGGTTGAACACTGAAGCTTTCTTT	CAWNPAWLNTEAFF
TRBJ2-2	TRBV10-3	.	many	TGTGCCATCAGCGGGGTGAACACCGGGGAGCTGTTTTTT	CAISGVNTGELFF
TRBJ1-4	TRBV12-3/TRBV12-4	TRBD1	.	TGTGCCAGCAGTCGCAGGGGGGCGTGGGGCGAAAAACTGTTTTTT	CASSRRGAWGEKLFF
TRBJ1-5	TRBV30	.	many	TGTGCCTGGAACGGGGGCGAAAATCAGCCCCAGCATTTT	CAWNGGENQPQHF
TRBJ1-4	TRBV5-1	TRBD1	many	TGCGCCAGCAGACCCGGGACAGCTAATGAAAAACTGTTTTTT	CASRPGTANEKLFF
TRBJ2-6	TRBV12-3/TRBV12-4	TRBD1	.	TGTGCCAGCAGTACGGACAGGGGGGCCAACGTCCTGACTTTC	CASSTDRGANVLTF
TRBJ1-5	TRBV12-3/TRBV12-4	TRBD1	.	TGTGCCAGCAGTTTGCAGGGACAGAGGAGCAATCAGCCCCAGCATTTT	CASSLQGQRSNQPQHF
TRBJ2-2	TRBV10-3	TRBD2	.	TGTGCCACCTGGCGGACTAGAGGCGTCACCGGGGAGCTGTTTTTT	CATWRTRGVTGELFF
TRBJ2-6	TRBV11-2	.	.	TGTGCCAGCAGCTTGACCACTAGCGGGGCCAACGTCCTGACTTTC	CASSLTTSGANVLTF
TRBJ1-3	TRBV11-3	.	many	TGTGCCAGCAGCCTCACAACGACTGGAAACACCATATATTTT	CASSLTTTGNTIYF
TRBJ2-1	TRBV24-1	.	.	TGTGCCACCAGTGATTTGGCTCAGCCCGGCAGCTCCTACAATGAGCAGTTCTTC	CATSDLAQPGSSYNEQFF
TRBJ2-7	TRBV12-3/TRBV12-4	.	many	TGTGCCAGCAGTTTCGGGACAACTTACGAGCAGTACTTC	CASSFGTTYEQYF
TRBJ2-7	TRBV29-1	.	many	TGCAGCGTTGAAGGTCAGGCCTACGAGCAGTACTTC	CSVEGQAYEQYF
TRBJ2-7	TRBV5-1	TRBD2	many	TGCGCCAGCAGCTATACTAGCGGGAGTTTCTACGAGCAGTACTTC	CASSYTSGSFYEQYF
TRBJ2-1	TRBV7-2	.	.	TGTGCCAGCAGCTTAGAAGGACGAGGGGGGGATGAGCAGTTCTTC	CASSLEGRGGDEQFF
TRBJ1-1	TRBV6-1	.	many	TGTGCCAGCAGTGAAGCGTTGATATTGGGTGTTAACACTGAAGCTTTCTTT	CASSEALILGVNTEAFF